The 9 T cell receptor beta chains reported below all come from one sample, sequenced in a study of T-cell reconstitution after alpha-beta-depleted transplantation in children. Preparing the TCRbeta library involved the use of unique molecular identifiers. TCRdb redid the calling of the PCR reads with MiXCR, one entry per CDR3 protein. The sample lists about 640,000 distinct CDR3 sequences; 16% were seen once. Sequencing used PBMCs from the stem cell graft donor, obtained from the stem cell graft. These receptors came from a human donor who donated a stem cell graft to a child with acute myeloid leukemia.

In this sample, this clonotype turned up a few times. V usage is TRBV4-3 and J usage is TRBJ2-3; possible D gene TRBD2, 6 bases. The V gene's germline CDR1 is LGHNA and CDR2 YSLEER. The CDR3 contains 18 residues. Trimming removed 3 bases from V and 3 bases from J, with 22 bases in between. This CDR3 reads CASSHSEVGDSPTDTQYF. The CDR3 coding sequence is TGCGCCAGCAGCCACTCGGAGGTGGGGGACTCCCCAACAGATACGCAGTATTTT.

The gene calls are TRBV28 and TRBJ2-3, with D perhaps assigned TRBD1 or TRBD2 (5 bases each). The germline V gene encodes CDR1 MDHEN and CDR2 SYDVKM. Between the trimmed V and J ends, which lost 8 bases and 2 bases, there was a span of 14 bases. CDR3 length: 14 amino acids. CDR3 in amino acids: CASSGSYFTDTQYF. CDR3 sequence (DNA): TGTGCCAGCTCAGGGAGTTACTTCACAGATACGCAGTATTTT.

This clonotype was counted ten times or more. The J gene is TRBJ2-5, the V gene TRBV20-1; 10 bases agree with TRBD2. Unmatched junction bases numbered 6, after V lost 2 bases and J lost 6 bases. Germline V gene lookup returns CDR1 DFQATT and CDR2 SNEGSKA (reference sequence). CDR3 length equals 14 residues. The DNA of the CDR3 is TGCAGTGCTAGACCCCGGACTAGCGGAAAGACCCAGTACTTC. Its translation is CSARPRTSGKTQYF.

This clonotype was found a few times. The DNA of the CDR3 is TGTGCCAGCAGTCCTGGAGGAGTGAGTTATGAGCAGTTCTTC. This translates into CASSPGGVSYEQFF. The chain couples TRBV4-2 to TRBJ2-1, with D maybe TRBD2 (5 bases). Trimming stripped 6 bases from V and 8 bases from J, with 17 bases between. This CDR3 contains 14 residues. The germline CDR1 and CDR2 sequences are LGHNA and YNFKEQ.

Many counts were recorded for this clonotype. The chain is built from TRBV20-1 and TRBJ1-1, with unresolved D. The V and J ends lost 6 bases and 0 bases respectively, with 8 bases between them. Germline V gene sequence: CDR1 DFQATT, CDR2 SNEGSKA (reference sequence). CDR3 size: 12 residues. The CDR3 reads CSAPTVNTEAFF. The DNA of the CDR3 is TGCAGTGCCCCTACAGTGAACACTGAAGCTTTCTTT.

The chain carries TRBV5-5 and TRBJ2-3; TRBD2 is a possible D gene (5 bases). V dropped 4 bases and J dropped 5 bases, with 20 bases sitting between them. Germline-derived CDR1 and CDR2 are SGHKS and YYEKEE (reference sequence). The CDR3 is 16 amino acids. The DNA of the CDR3 is TGTGCCAGCAGCCCCTCCCCGGGGAACCGTGGAGATACGCAGTATTTT. Amino acid sequence: CASSPSPGNRGDTQYF.

This chain links TRBV5-1 with TRBJ2-1; D remains ambiguous. Germline V lookup: CDR1 SGHRS, CDR2 YFSETQ. V shed 4 bases and J shed 7 bases, with 9 bases lying between them. The CDR3 runs 12 residues. The CDR3 sequence: CASSILPNEQFF. CDR3 DNA sequence: TGCGCCAGCAGCATCCTCCCGAATGAGCAGTTCTTC.

This clonotype showed up just a few times. The rearrangement uses TRBV15 and TRBJ2-7, with 7 bases that match TRBD1. CDR3 length: 15 residues. The germline V gene has CDR1 LNHNV and CDR2 YYDKDF (reference sequence). J gave up 0 bases and V 8 bases, and 10 bases lay outside the gene matches. In nucleotides, the CDR3 is TGTGCCACCGCTACGGGACAGCAAAGCTCCTACGAGCAGTACTTC. It yields the protein CATATGQQSSYEQYF.

This chain uses TRBV12-3 or TRBV12-4 with TRBJ2-1; D is unclear. V was shortened by 6 bases and J by 8 bases, with 17 bases between the two germline ends. The CDR3 consists of 14 residues. CDR3: CASRLRAIGHEQFF. CDR3 coding DNA: TGTGCCAGCAGGCTCCGGGCAATCGGGCATGAGCAGTTCTTC.